The 20 T cell receptor beta chains reported below all come from one sample, sequenced in a study of read filtering for tumor transcriptome and immune sequencing (dated by TCRdb to the early 2020s). Reads for this sample came from an Illumina HiSeq 4000. TCR libraries were built from about 420 ng RNA with the Immunoverse kit, using molecular barcoded adaptors covering alpha/delta and beta/gamma chains. Starting from the raw public reads, TCRdb applied fastp trimming at Q25, assembled clones with MiXCR and retained in-frame beta chains. Identical CDR3 proteins give one entry, which carries the most common genes and DNA. The sample data list about 47,000 distinct CDR3 sequences, and approximately 12% of these were observed just once. 13% to 15% of the sample rests with the top ten. Sequencing was carried out using a population of CD138-negative cells sorted from bone marrow. According to the study, the label for this sample's cell subset or site signals: bone marrow mononuclear cells depleted of CD138+ plasma/myeloma cells by negative magnetic selection. These receptors were collected from a donor at least 40 years old with multiple myeloma.

This clonotype was counted at least ten times. The rearrangement links TRBV20-1 to TRBJ1-1; D unclear. CDR1 is DFQATT, CDR2 SNEGSKA, per germline (reference sequence). This CDR3 comprises 17 residues. V lost 0 bases to trimming and J lost 6 bases, with 23 bases between them. The chain's CDR3 is CSARDRPSQQLRPEAFF. The CDR3 bases are TGCAGTGCTAGAGACCGCCCGTCTCAGCAACTTCGTCCTGAAGCTTTCTTT.

This clonotype was observed many times. The chain has TRBV5-1 and TRBJ2-7; weak D call: TRBD1 (6 bases). Germline V gene data show CDR1 as SGHRS and CDR2 as YFSETQ. The CDR3 is 12 amino acids. Trimming stripped 5 bases from V and 6 bases from J, with 12 bases between. The CDR3 protein is CASSSEGVEQYF. CDR3 DNA: TGCGCCAGCAGTTCCGAGGGGGTCGAGCAGTACTTC.

Notes on this clonotype: This likely came from a read error, as a far larger clone is one base away. V usage is TRBV7-2 and J usage is TRBJ2-1, with TRBD2 matching over 11 bases. Germline V gene sequence: CDR1 SGHTA, CDR2 FQGNSA. The CDR3 covers 16 residues. The CDR3: CACSSRLAGFDNEQFF. The CDR3 nucleotides read TGTGCCTGCAGCTCCCGACTAGCGGGATTTGACAATGAGCAGTTCTTC.

As concerns this clonotype: The junction differs from germline at one of its ends, possibly a read error. V and J are TRBV24-1 and TRBJ2-7; no definite D call. Per the germline V gene, CDR1 is KGHDR and CDR2 is SFDVKD. This CDR3 is 13 amino acids long. CDR3 loop: CATSDSRRSEQHF. The CDR3 DNA sequence: TGTGCCACCAGTGATTCCCGGAGAAGCGAGCAGCACTTC.

This clonotype has ten or more counts. The chain links TRBV5-6 to TRBJ2-7, with D unclear. CDR1 and CDR2 (germline): SGHDT, YYEEEE. Trimming took off 4 bases at V and 2 bases at J, with 4 bases between the two ends. The CDR3 extends over 11 amino acids. The CDR3 nucleotides read TGTGCCAGCAGCGCGGCCTACGAGCAGTACTTC. Its translation: CASSAAYEQYF.

In this sample, this clonotype is medium-sized. This rearrangement joins TRBV4-1 to TRBJ2-1; D possibly corresponds to TRBD1 (5 bases). This CDR3 has 17 residues. Germline V gene lookup returns CDR1 MGHRA and CDR2 YSYEKL. Trimming left V 6 bases short and J 6 bases short, with 24 bases between. For the CDR3, the DNA is TGCGCCAGCAGTCTGGGGTTTGCTCTCCGAAGGGGCAATGAGCAGTTCTTC. It translates to CASSLGFALRRGNEQFF.

The table lists this clonotype with many counts. The CDR3: CASSLDPNTEAFF. The CDR3 DNA is TGTGCCAGCAGCTTAGACCCGAACACTGAAGCTTTCTTT. The gene calls are TRBV7-8 and TRBJ1-1; D not resolved. Per germline, CDR1 SGHVS and CDR2 FQNEAQ. V lost 1 base and J 1 base, leaving 4 bases between the germline ends. The CDR3 is 13 residues long.

This clonotype is classed as medium-sized. The chain links TRBV7-9 to TRBJ2-1; 7 nucleotides match TRBD2. Germline lookup yields CDR1 SEHNR and CDR2 FQNEAQ (reference sequence). The CDR3 length is 14 residues. V dropped 3 bases and J dropped 2; count of bases not matched to a gene: 1. The chain's CDR3 is CASSLRETYNEQFF. In DNA, the CDR3 is TGTGCCAGCAGCTTGCGGGAGACCTACAATGAGCAGTTCTTC. Filled out from reference TRBV7-9 and TRBJ2-1, the complete variable domain reads DTGVSQNPRHKITKRGQNVTFRCDPISEHNRLYWYRQTLGQGPEFLTYFQNEAQLEKSRLLSDRFSAERPKGSFSTLEIQRTEQGDSAMYLCASSLRETYNEQFFGPGTRLTVL.

This clonotype was detected many times. The J gene is TRBJ2-7, the V gene TRBV3-1; 7 bases agree with TRBD1. V gave up 1 base and J gave up 2 bases; unmatched junction bases: 5. Germline V gene sequence: CDR1 LGHDT, CDR2 YNNKEL (reference sequence). The CDR3 covers 15 residues. This CDR3 is CASSQGFRGTYEQYF. The CDR3 nucleotides read TGTGCCAGCAGCCAAGGGTTCAGGGGGACCTACGAGCAGTACTTC.

This clonotype was counted ten times or more. CDR3 protein: CASSPFEAEPQHF. CDR3 DNA sequence: TGTGCCAGCTCACCATTTGAGGCGGAGCCCCAGCATTTT. The rearrangement joins TRBV18 to TRBJ1-5; D is unclear. Trimming removed 2 bases at V and 8 bases at J, with 10 bases between. Germline V CDR1 and CDR2: KGHSH, LQKENI. This CDR3 is 13 amino acids long.

This clonotype showed up many times. The chain combines TRBV19 with TRBJ2-2; D is possibly TRBD1 (5 bases). V was cut by 3 bases and J by 7 bases, with 21 bases left in between. CDR3 length: 17 amino acids. Per the germline V gene, CDR1 is LNHDA and CDR2 is SQIVND (reference sequence). CDR3 coding DNA: TGTGCCAGTAGTATCTCCTTACCGGGCAGGGCTAACGGGGAGCTGTTTTTT. This codes for CASSISLPGRANGELFF.

This clonotype came up many times. The rearrangement joins TRBV11-2 to TRBJ2-1; tentatively, D is TRBD2 (6 bases). The CDR3 is 19 amino acids. The ends were cut back, 0 bases at V and 1 base at J, with 19 bases in the middle. From germline, CDR1 is SGHAT and CDR2 FQNNGV. The CDR3 nucleotides are TGTGCCAGCAGCTTAGATGCCCCCGTCCTAGCGCGATCCTACAATGAGCAGTTCTTC. It codes for CASSLDAPVLARSYNEQFF.

This clonotype occurred many times. The V gene is TRBV7-8, the J gene TRBJ2-7; TRBD2 is a possible D gene (6 bases). CDR1 and CDR2 (germline): SGHVS, FQNEAQ. This CDR3 has 15 amino acids. Trimming took 5 bases from V and 2 from J, leaving 16 bases between them. The CDR3 DNA follows: TGTGCCAGCAGCCCAGCTGGAGGGGTTACCTACGAGCAGTACTTC. Encoded protein: CASSPAGGVTYEQYF. Combining the CDR3 with reference TRBV7-8 and TRBJ2-7 gives the whole variable domain GAGVSQSPRYKVAKRGQDVALRCDPISGHVSLFWYQQALGQGPEFLTYFQNEAQLDKSGLPSDRFFAERPEGSVSTLKIQRTQQEDSAVYLCASSPAGGVTYEQYFGPGTRLTVT.

The sample holds a few counts of this clonotype. Possible read error: a much larger clone is one base away. Because the CDR3 is missing its conserved closing phenylalanine or tryptophan, this is likely a read error. V is TRBV6-5 and J is TRBJ2-7; 7 bases map to TRBD2. CDR1 and CDR2 from the germline V gene are MNHEY and SVGAGI. This CDR3 region has 17 residues. V lost 0 bases to trimming and J lost 1 base; unmatched junction nucleotides: 9. CDR3 in amino acids: CASSYSMRSGASYEQYL. For the CDR3, the DNA is TGTGCCAGCAGTTACTCGATGAGGAGCGGGGCTTCCTACGAGCAGTACCTC.

For this clonotype: A far more abundant clone sits one base away, making this likely a read error. The chain links TRBV7-8 to TRBJ2-1, with 10 bases identical to TRBD2. Germline V gives CDR1 SGHVS, CDR2 FQNEAQ. The junction had 7 bases not matched to a gene; V was cut back by 5 bases and J by 6 bases. The CDR3 runs to 15 residues. The DNA for the CDR3 is TGTGCCAGCAGCCGGGCCAGCGGGGGGGGCAATGAGCAGTTCTTC. Translated: CASSRASGGGNEQFF.

In its sample, this clonotype was seen many times. The chain combines TRBV7-9 with TRBJ2-5, with D tentatively TRBD2 (6 bases). The V gene lost 2 bases and the J gene lost 0 bases, with 13 bases spanning the gap. This CDR3 spans 16 amino acids. Germline lookup yields CDR1 SEHNR and CDR2 FQNEAQ (reference sequence). DNA for the CDR3: TGTGCCAGCAGCTTAATGCGCGGGAAGTACCAAGAGACCCAGTACTTC. It yields the protein CASSLMRGKYQETQYF.

At least ten counts were recorded for this clonotype. The chain combines TRBV27 with TRBJ2-7, with 8 bases that match TRBD1. With V trimmed by 3 bases and J by 2 bases, 9 bases remained unmatched. Germline assignment: CDR1 MNHEY and CDR2 SMNVEV (reference sequence). This CDR3 region has 16 residues. The CDR3, as DNA: TGTGCCAGCAGTTTCAACCTGGGACAGGCGACCTACGAGCAGTACTTC. Translated, it gives CASSFNLGQATYEQYF.

In its sample, this clonotype was seen many times. This rearrangement joins TRBV12-3 or TRBV12-4 to TRBJ2-1; D may be TRBD1 or TRBD2 (6 bases each). Trimming pared 6 bases from V and 10 bases from J, leaving 13 bases between. This CDR3 has 12 residues. In DNA, the CDR3 is TGTGCCAGCAGCCGGGGGCTAGGGGAGCAGTTCTTC. This encodes CASSRGLGEQFF.

This clonotype was seen many times. The chain links TRBV29-1 to TRBJ1-1; D is ambiguous. The CDR3 runs to 13 residues. V was clipped by 6 bases and J by 2 bases, with 13 bases between them. Germline assignment: CDR1 SQVTM and CDR2 ANQGSEA. The DNA for the CDR3 is TGCAGCGTCTCACCGGGGATAAACACTGAAGCTTTCTTT. Translating gives CSVSPGINTEAFF.

The count of this clonotype is one. This chain joins TRBV7-9 and TRBJ2-5; D is perhaps TRBD1 or TRBD2 (5 bases each). Germline assignment: CDR1 SEHNR and CDR2 FQNEAQ (reference sequence). The CDR3 has 12 amino acids. V shed 6 bases and J shed 9 bases, with 14 bases lying between them. CDR3 residues: CASRTGAQAQYF. In DNA form, the CDR3 reads TGTGCCAGCAGGACCGGGGCGCAGGCCCAGTACTTC.